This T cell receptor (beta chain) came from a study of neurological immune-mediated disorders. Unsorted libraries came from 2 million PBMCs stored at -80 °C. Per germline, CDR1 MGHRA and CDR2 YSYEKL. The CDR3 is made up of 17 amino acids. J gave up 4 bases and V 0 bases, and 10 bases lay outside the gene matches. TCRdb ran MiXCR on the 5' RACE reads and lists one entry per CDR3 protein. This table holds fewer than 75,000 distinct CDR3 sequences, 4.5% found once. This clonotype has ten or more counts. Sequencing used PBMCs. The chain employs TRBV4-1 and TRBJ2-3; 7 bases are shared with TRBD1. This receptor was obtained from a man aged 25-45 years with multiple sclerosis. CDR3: CASSQDSRGIRADTQYF. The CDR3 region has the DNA TGCGCCAGCAGCCAAGATTCCAGGGGGATTAGGGCAGATACGCAGTATTTT.